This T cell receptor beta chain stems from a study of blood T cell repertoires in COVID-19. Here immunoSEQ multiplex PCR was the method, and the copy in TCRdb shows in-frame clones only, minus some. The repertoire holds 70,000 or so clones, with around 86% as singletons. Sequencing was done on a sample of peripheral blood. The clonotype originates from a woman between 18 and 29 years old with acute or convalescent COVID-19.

CDR3 region: CASSLEGGVYTGELFF. In nucleotides, the CDR3 is TGTGCCAGCAGCTTAGAAGGAGGGGTCTACACCGGGGAGCTGTTTTTT. This chain links TRBV7-2 with TRBJ2-2, with a weak D call TRBD2 (6 bases). Trimming took off 1 base at V and 3 bases at J, with 12 bases between the two ends. The CDR3 runs to 16 residues. Germline CDR1 SGHTA, CDR2 FQGNSA.